This paragraph reports one T cell receptor (beta chain). Per the germline V gene, CDR1 is MNHEY and CDR2 is SMNVEV (reference sequence). This CDR3 contains 13 residues. The ends were cut back, 0 bases at V and 6 bases at J, with 8 bases in the middle. This entry is derived from a study of technical replicates of blood from a few donors. The method was immunoSEQ multiplex PCR; TCRdb's version includes in-frame clones alone and lacks a portion of them. The sample holds approximately 70,000 clones, about nine tenths seen once. The sequence was obtained from a human donor in good health. The chain recombines TRBV27 with TRBJ1-2; D unclear. Sequencing used T cells isolated from PBMCs. The CDR3 reads CASSLSPVDGYTF. The CDR3 DNA reads as TGTGCCAGCAGTTTATCCCCTGTCGATGGCTACACCTTC.